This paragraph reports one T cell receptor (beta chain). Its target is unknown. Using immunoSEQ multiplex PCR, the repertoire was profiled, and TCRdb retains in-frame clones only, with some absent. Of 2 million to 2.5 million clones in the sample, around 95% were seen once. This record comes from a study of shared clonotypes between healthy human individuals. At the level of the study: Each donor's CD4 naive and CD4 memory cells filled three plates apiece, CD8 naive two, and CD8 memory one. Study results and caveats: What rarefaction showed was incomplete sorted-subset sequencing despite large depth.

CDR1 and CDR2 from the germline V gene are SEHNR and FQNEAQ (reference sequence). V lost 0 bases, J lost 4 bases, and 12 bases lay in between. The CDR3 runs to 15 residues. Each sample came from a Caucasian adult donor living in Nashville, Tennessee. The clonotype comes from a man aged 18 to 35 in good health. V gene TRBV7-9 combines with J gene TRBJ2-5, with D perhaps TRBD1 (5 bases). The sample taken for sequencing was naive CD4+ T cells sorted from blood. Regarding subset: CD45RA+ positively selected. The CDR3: CASSLAKGLGETQYF. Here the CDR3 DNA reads TGTGCCAGCAGCTTAGCGAAGGGGCTGGGAGAGACCCAGTACTTC.